Included here is one T cell receptor (beta chain) sequence, with context. TCRdb reprocessed the 5' RACE reads via MiXCR and lists one record per CDR3 protein. The table has around 50,000 distinct CDR3 sequences, 9% to 15% seen once. The data were obtained in a study of T-cell memory formation after mild COVID-19. CDR3 length: 14 amino acids. V was shortened by 4 bases and J by 5 bases, with 15 bases between the two germline ends. The germline gives CDR1 SGHAT, CDR2 FQNNGV. The TCR comes from a man younger than 35 who had mild COVID-19 (a few samples of this study predate the infection). Cell type and time point are not known. The chain couples TRBV11-2 to TRBJ2-7; D may be TRBD2 (5 bases). The sequencing input was PBMCs or a T cell subset sorted from them (not recorded which). The CDR3 DNA reads TGTGCCAGCAGCTCGACCGGGATTTCCAACGAGCAGTACTTC. It is translated as CASSSTGISNEQYF.